The rows below give T cell receptor beta chains drawn from one sample of a study of control samples from healthy donors and cancer patients. TCRdb's table, derived via immunoSEQ multiplex PCR, lists solely in-frame clones and lacks some. In the table there are 90,000 or so clones, around 84% of which are singletons. What was sequenced was PBMCs. These receptors came from a man aged 65-85 years with lung cancer. Each CDR3 is given with its conserved first and last residue. D genes are given only for firm matches. The size of a clone is reported for some rows only, either as once, few or many, or as a class for expanded clones.

D: NA; J: TRBJ2-5; V: TRBV27; size: NA; DNA: TGTGCCAGCAGCTTCATCGACCAAGAGACCCAGTACTTC; CDR3: CASSFIDQETQYF
D: NA; J: TRBJ2-7; V: TRBV19; size: NA; DNA: TGTGCCAGTAGGGAAGGGTCCGGTGGAGTGTACGAGCAGTACTTC; CDR3: CASREGSGGVYEQYF
D: NA; J: TRBJ1-2; V: TRBV6-4; size: NA; DNA: TGTGCCAGCAGTAAGACCGAATCAGACGATGGCTACACCTTC; CDR3: CASSKTESDDGYTF
D: NA; J: TRBJ1-6; V: TRBV12-3/TRBV12-4; size: NA; DNA: TGTGCCAGCAGGATTCAGGGGTACCCCCTCCACTTT; CDR3: CASRIQGYPLHF
D: TRBD1; J: TRBJ1-1; V: TRBV2; size: few; DNA: TGTGCCAGCAGTTACCGGACAGGGGGTACTGAAGCTTTCTTT; CDR3: CASSYRTGGTEAFF
D: NA; J: TRBJ2-3; V: TRBV29-1; size: NA; DNA: TGCAGCGTTGTGACCCTGGGGAACACAGATACGCAGTATTTT; CDR3: CSVVTLGNTDTQYF
D: NA; J: TRBJ2-1; V: TRBV12-3/TRBV12-4; size: NA; DNA: TGTGCCAGCAGTTATTTTGGCAATGAGCAGTTCTTC; CDR3: CASSYFGNEQFF
D: NA; J: TRBJ1-6; V: TRBV5-1; size: NA; DNA: TGCGCCAGCAGCACGACAGTTAAGGGGGATTCACCCCTCCACTTT; CDR3: CASSTTVKGDSPLHF
D: NA; J: TRBJ1-1; V: TRBV5-1; size: NA; DNA: TGCGTCAGCAGCTTGGACAAGTCGTCACAGGGTCTCCACACTGAAGCTTTCTTT; CDR3: CVSSLDKSSQGLHTEAFF
D: TRBD2; J: TRBJ2-7; V: TRBV6-2/TRBV6-3; size: NA; DNA: TGTGCCAGCAGCCGACCCAGCGGGGTCCTCTCCTACGAGCAGTACTTC; CDR3: CASSRPSGVLSYEQYF
D: NA; J: TRBJ2-2; V: TRBV6-6; size: NA; DNA: TGTGCCAGCAGCCTTTCTACCGGGGAGCTGTTTTTT; CDR3: CASSLSTGELFF
D: NA; J: TRBJ2-1; V: TRBV2; size: NA; DNA: TGTGCCAGCAGGCGGGGTCTCGACAATGAGCAGTTCTTC; CDR3: CASRRGLDNEQFF
D: NA; J: TRBJ2-7; V: TRBV18; size: NA; DNA: TGTGCCAGCTCACCCCTTAAGGGGGGGACCTCCTACGAGCAGTACTTC; CDR3: CASSPLKGGTSYEQYF
D: NA; J: TRBJ2-7; V: TRBV10-3; size: NA; DNA: TGTTCAGTGGGACAAGGGTGGGGCGAGCAGTACTTC; CDR3: CSVGQGWGEQYF
D: NA; J: TRBJ2-3; V: TRBV19; size: NA; DNA: TGTGCCAGTAGTATCATAGTAGGCGGAAGCACAGATACGCAGTATTTT; CDR3: CASSIIVGGSTDTQYF
D: TRBD1; J: TRBJ2-2; V: TRBV7-3; size: NA; DNA: TGTGCCAGCAGCCACGGACAGGGCCCCACCGGGGAGCTGTTTTTT; CDR3: CASSHGQGPTGELFF
D: NA; J: TRBJ2-7; V: TRBV9; size: NA; DNA: TGTGCCAGCAGCCCCGGGACGGATGCCGTCTACGAGCAGTACTTC; CDR3: CASSPGTDAVYEQYF
D: NA; J: TRBJ1-2; V: TRBV15; size: NA; DNA: TGTGCCACCAGCAGAGATGTCCAATACTCCAGGCGCTACACCTTC; CDR3: CATSRDVQYSRRYTF
D: TRBD1; J: TRBJ2-1; V: TRBV30; size: NA; DNA: TGTGCCGGCCGGAGACGGGACAGGGTGGGGAATGAGCAGTTCTTC; CDR3: CAGRRRDRVGNEQFF
D: TRBD1; J: TRBJ1-1; V: TRBV11-2; size: NA; DNA: TGTGCCAGCAGCTTCGGACAGGGAGGCTCCACTGAAGCTTTCTTT; CDR3: CASSFGQGGSTEAFF
D: NA; J: TRBJ1-5; V: TRBV19; size: NA; DNA: TGTGCCAGTAGTATGGGGGGAGTCGCGGTAGGAGGTCAGCCCCAGCATTTT; CDR3: CASSMGGVAVGGQPQHF
D: NA; J: TRBJ2-2; V: TRBV27; size: NA; DNA: TGTGCCACCGACCGGGGTCCCGGGGAGCTGTTTTTT; CDR3: CATDRGPGELFF